This T cell receptor beta chain was retrieved from a study of radiation and T cells in renal cell carcinoma (dated by TCRdb to the early 2020s). For context, the study as a whole: The samples were obtained from a clinical trial, where primary renal cell carcinomas were treated with 15 Gy stereotactic body radiation therapy and then removed by nephrectomy 4 weeks afterward. Across all 50 or so samples, 4,016,671 unique CDR3 nucleotide sequences, encoding 2,658,974 unique CDR3 amino acid sequences, were identified. A total of approximately 53 samples underwent TCR beta sequencing, made up of approximately 26 tumors and about 27 peripheral blood samples.

This specimen's time point label, interpreted: baseline pretreatment blood. Taken with the paper, the label for treatment or condition translates to: 15 Gy SBRT to primary tumor, nephrectomy 4 weeks later. To follow tumor-enriched clonotypes, peripheral blood was collected serially from radiation-treated patients at baseline and again at 2 weeks and 4 weeks after SBRT. Every patient had renal cell carcinoma of clear cell pathology. Genomic DNA for TCR sequencing was prepared using the QIAamp DNA Blood Mini Kit (Qiagen). The analyses included only samples that passed all quality control checks. Following the manufacturer's recommendations, the immunoSEQ kit was used to generate TCR beta libraries from genomic DNA. Library preparation used a first multiplex PCR with proprietary primers, then a second PCR adding unique barcodes, with bead cleanups after each round. A kit-provided positive control reaction and a negative control reaction were included in every sample batch. The final libraries underwent checking on an Agilent 4200 TapeStation D1000 ScreenTape, volumetric pooling, and quantification by qPCR. Sequencing was performed on an Illumina NextSeq500 using a MidOutput 150-cycle cartridge, with 156 Read1 cycles, 15 Index1 cycles, and the kit custom primers. The pooled library was loaded at about 1 pM with about 20% PhiX control spiked in. In the original analysis: The vendor-processed data were analyzed in R, and a clonotype was defined as all T cells that share the same CDR3 nucleotide sequence. For clone abundance analyses, frequencies were normalized to the 10,000 most abundant clones in each sample. Before analysis, public T cell clones were removed, and these numbered fewer than six per sample on average. Tumor-enriched clonotypes and baseline blood-enriched clonotypes were defined as those with an abundance difference of at least 32-fold between compartments. A beta-binomial differential abundance model was applied to find clonotypes that expanded or contracted between blood time points. Tumor-blood repertoire similarity was measured with the Baroni-Urbani and Buser coefficient, and group comparisons used two-tailed Wilcoxon tests in R. The table comes from immuneACCESS by way of TCRdb, which keeps in-frame sequences with V and J called. Part of the clones is missing from these tables; in studies checked, under half for an unresolved V gene and the rest for unknown reasons. V and J calls plus clone size are reproduced from that table; the DNA served to infer D and trimming. The sample includes roughly 130,000 clones, with 70% to 90% observed a single time. The top ten clonotypes cover around 12% of the sample.

Comments on this clone: The antigen this receptor binds is unknown. Base qualities were left out, and no much larger clone turns up one base away.

Spanning cysteine to phenylalanine, the CDR3 consists of 14 amino acids. Left in the record is the CDR3 DNA by itself, 42 bases read in frame from the first base. Relative to germline, V is 5 bases shorter and J is 2 bases shorter, with 10 bases between their ends. The germline V gene specifies MNHEY as CDR1 and SVGAGI as CDR2. Broad study findings and their caveats: Because pretreatment tumor biopsies were not available, the study could not determine whether clonotypes were already present within the tumor at baseline. Dynamics of the blood repertoire were not tracked past 4 weeks after treatment. The single-armed trial design could not address effects of radiation dose or scheduling on the TCR repertoire. In blood, the top tumor clonotypes increased from baseline to 2 weeks after radiation and then shrank by 4 weeks, which suggests a temporary expansion of tumor-resident clones.

The source of this sequence is a woman aged 50 to 65 with renal cell carcinoma. Source: blood, taken from a patient whose treatment included radiotherapy and nephrectomy. The chain couples TRBV6-5 to TRBJ1-3; TRBD1 is possibly the D segment (6 matching bases). The CDR3 protein sequence reads: CASSLGTPGNTIYF. The nucleotide sequence is given as TGTGCCAGCAGTCTAGGGACACCTGGAAACACCATATATTTT.